These 30 T cell receptor beta chains originate from one sample sequenced in a study of CD8 T cells in ankylosing spondylitis. From the 5' RACE reads, TCRdb called clonotypes with MiXCR, one entry per CDR3 protein. The sample carries 250,000 to 350,000 distinct CDR3 sequences, 20% recorded once. Specimen: blood, either unsorted or a sorted T cell fraction (not recorded which). The receptors shown here come from a male donor with ankylosing spondylitis or in good health (not recorded which).

The chain employs TRBV10-3 and TRBJ2-2; the D is unclear. Trimming took off 8 bases at V and 5 bases at J, with 15 bases between the two ends. The V gene's germline CDR1 is ENHRY and CDR2 SYGVKD. The CDR3 spans 14 residues. In DNA, the CDR3 is TGTGCCATCGGTGGTACTACGCTGACCGGGGAGCTGTTTTTT. Translation gives CAIGGTTLTGELFF.

This clonotype was seen more than once but under ten times. The V call is TRBV6-1, the J call TRBJ1-5; TRBD1 matches at 11 bases. Germline V gene data show CDR1 as MNHNS and CDR2 as SASEGT. This CDR3 spans 15 amino acids. J was trimmed by 5 bases and V by 6 bases; bases with no gene match: 6. The CDR3 DNA sequence: TGTGCCAGCAGCGCAAGGACAGGGGGCGATCAGCCCCAGCATTTT. It yields the protein CASSARTGGDQPQHF.

The chain couples TRBV10-3 to TRBJ1-2; D is perhaps TRBD1 (5 bases). The V end was cut by 3 bases, the J end by 4 bases, with 6 bases between. This CDR3 comprises 12 residues. Germline V CDR1 and CDR2: ENHRY, SYGVKD. CDR3 loop: CAISDRVYGYTF. The CDR3 nucleotides read TGTGCCATCAGTGACAGGGTCTATGGCTACACCTTC.

This clonotype has more than one count but fewer than ten. The V and J genes are TRBV15 and TRBJ1-5; D is uncertain. CDR1 and CDR2 (germline): LNHNV, YYDKDF (reference sequence). V was cut by 0 bases and J by 1 base, with 7 bases left in between. The CDR3 extends over 15 amino acids. The CDR3 spells CATSRDPLSNQPQHF. The CDR3, as DNA: TGTGCCACCAGCAGAGATCCGTTGAGCAATCAGCCCCAGCATTTT.

The rearrangement links TRBV28 to TRBJ2-3; D is perhaps TRBD2 (6 bases). Germline CDR1 is MDHEN and CDR2 is SYDVKM. V lost 5 bases, J lost 10 bases, and 13 bases lay in between. This CDR3 comprises 12 residues. The CDR3 coding sequence is TGTGCCAGCAGTGAGGGACCTAGCGCGCAGTATTTT. It specifies CASSEGPSAQYF. The whole variable domain, remainder taken from reference TRBV28 and TRBJ2-3, is DVKVTQSSRYLVKRTGEKVFLECVQDMDHENMFWYRQDPGLGLRLIYFSYDVKMKEKGDIPEGYSVSREKKERFSLILESASTNQTSMYLCASSEGPSAQYFGPGTRLTVL.

The CDR3 sequence: CASNDRDRAYEQYV. CDR3 sequence (DNA): TGTGCCAGCAACGACCGGGACAGGGCTTACGAGCAGTACGTC. The rearrangement links TRBV5-5 to TRBJ2-7; TRBD1 aligns across 9 bases. The length of the CDR3 is 14 residues. Per the germline V gene, CDR1 is SGHKS and CDR2 is YYEKEE (reference sequence). The ends lost 6 bases at V and 4 bases at J; junction bases unmatched: 8.

This clonotype was detected only a few times. V is TRBV9 and J is TRBJ2-6; tentatively, D is TRBD1 (6 bases). There are 17 residues in the CDR3. The V end lost 3 bases, the J end lost 2 bases, and 15 bases lay between the germline ends. Germline V gene sequence: CDR1 SGDLS, CDR2 YYNGEE. CDR3 amino acids: CASSAQRDTTGANVLTF. CDR3 DNA sequence: TGTGCCAGCAGCGCCCAACGGGACACAACTGGGGCCAACGTCCTGACTTTC. Complete variable domain (other parts from reference TRBV9 and TRBJ2-6): DSGVTQTPKHLITATGQRVTLRCSPRSGDLSVYWYQQSLDQGLQFLIQYYNGEERAKGNILERFSAQQFPDLHSELNLSSLELGDSALYFCASSAQRDTTGANVLTFGAGSRLTVL.

The rearrangement links TRBV7-8 to TRBJ1-3; D gene ambiguous. This CDR3 has 15 amino acids. Trimming took 3 bases from V and 2 from J, leaving 11 bases between them. Per germline, CDR1 SGHVS and CDR2 FQNEAQ. The CDR3 bases are TGTGCCAGCAGCTTTGAGGACGACCCTGGAAACACCATATATTTT. It encodes CASSFEDDPGNTIYF.

The CDR3 region has the DNA TGTGCCAGCAGTTTGGGACTAGCGGGCCCAGATACGCAGTATTTT. Translation gives CASSLGLAGPDTQYF. The chain has TRBV6-5 and TRBJ2-3, with TRBD2 matching over 12 bases. V shed 4 bases, J shed 4 bases, and the junction held 3 bases outside the gene matches. CDR1 and CDR2 (germline): MNHEY, SVGAGI. The CDR3 length is 15 residues.

On this clonotype: One junction end does not reproduce the germline sequence, and a read error may be involved. This chain links TRBV12-3 or TRBV12-4 with TRBJ2-2, with TRBD2 identical over 12 bases. The CDR3 is made up of 14 amino acids. In nucleotides, the CDR3 is TGTGCCAGCAGACTGACTAGCGGGGGCGGGGAGCCGTTTTTT. Translation gives CASRLTSGGGEPFF.

This clonotype was counted only a few times. The V call is TRBV20-1, the J call TRBJ2-7; TRBD1 matches at 7 bases. Germline CDR1 reads DFQATT; CDR2 reads SNEGSKA (reference sequence). With 3 bases clipped from V and 0 bases from J, the junction kept 2 bases outside the gene matches. The length of the CDR3 is 13 residues. The CDR3, as DNA: TGCAGTGCTAGCCGGGACAGCTCCTACGAGCAGTACGTC. Translated, it gives CSASRDSSYEQYV.

This clonotype appeared many times. This chain's CDR3 is CASSPQKNTEAFF. In DNA, the CDR3 is TGTGCCAGCTCACCACAAAAGAACACTGAAGCTTTCTTT. The chain couples TRBV18 to TRBJ1-1, with unresolved D. The V end was cut by 1 base, the J end by 1 base, with 4 bases between. The length of the CDR3 is 13 residues. The germline CDR1 and CDR2 sequences are KGHSH and LQKENI.

This clonotype has just a few counts. The J gene is TRBJ2-5, the V gene TRBV5-1; D perhaps matches TRBD1 (6 bases). This CDR3 is 14 amino acids long. V was shortened by 4 bases and J by 1 base, with 11 bases between the two germline ends. Germline lookup yields CDR1 SGHRS and CDR2 YFSETQ. The CDR3 spells CASSKQGLQETQYF. CDR3 sequence (DNA): TGCGCCAGCAGCAAACAGGGCCTCCAAGAGACCCAGTACTTC.

As to this clonotype: It is likely a read error, because the conserved phenylalanine at the end of the CDR3 is missing. The rearrangement joins TRBV6-6 to TRBJ1-1; unclear D gene. CDR1 is MNHNY, CDR2 SVGAGI, per germline (reference sequence). Trimming pared 6 bases from V and 7 bases from J, leaving 15 bases between. CDR3 size: 13 residues. Here the CDR3 DNA reads TGTGCCAGCAGCTACCCGCAGCGGGGTGAAGCTTTCCTT. The encoded protein is CASSYPQRGEAFL.

The chain is built from TRBV7-3 and TRBJ2-1; TRBD2 matches at 9 bases. Trimming removed 5 bases from V and 2 bases from J; junction bases left unmatched: 4. The CDR3 has 15 residues. In germline, CDR1 is SGHTA, CDR2 FQGTGA. CDR3 loop: CASSILAGAYNEQFF. The CDR3 coding sequence is TGTGCCAGCAGCATATTAGCGGGAGCCTACAATGAGCAGTTCTTC. Complete variable domain (other parts from reference TRBV7-3 and TRBJ2-1): GAGVSQTPSNKVTEKGKYVELRCDPISGHTALYWYRQSLGQGPEFLIYFQGTGAADDSGLPNDRFFAVRPEGSVSTLKIQRTERGDSAVYLCASSILAGAYNEQFFGPGTRLTVL.

This clonotype has more than one count but fewer than ten. CDR3 residues: CASSDTGTGTSGQYNEQFF. Written as DNA, the CDR3 is TGTGCCAGCAGTGATACGGGGACAGGAACTAGCGGTCAATACAATGAGCAGTTCTTC. This chain uses TRBV2 with TRBJ2-1, with D tentatively TRBD1 or TRBD2 (8 bases each). Germline V gives CDR1 SNHLY, CDR2 FYNNEI. Trimming left V 3 bases short and J 4 bases short, with 25 bases between. The CDR3 spans 19 residues.

This clonotype was seen a handful of times. The V call is TRBV5-1, the J call TRBJ2-3; D is possibly TRBD2 (7 bases). This CDR3 region has 15 residues. Looked up from germline, CDR1 is SGHRS and CDR2 is YFSETQ. V lost 7 bases, J lost 2 bases, and 17 bases lay in between. CDR3 sequence reads: CASSRGGTTTDTQYF. The CDR3 DNA follows: TGCGCCAGCTCTCGGGGAGGGACAACCACAGATACGCAGTATTTT.

This clonotype was seen a handful of times. The rearrangement uses TRBV28 and TRBJ2-2; maybe TRBD2 (6 bases). The germline CDR1 and CDR2 sequences are MDHEN and SYDVKM. V lost 7 bases to trimming and J lost 1 base, with 10 bases between them. The length of the CDR3 is 14 residues. The CDR3 nucleotides read TGTGCCAGCAACTTCGGGGGGAACACCGGGGAGCTGTTTTTT. It specifies CASNFGGNTGELFF.

DNA for the CDR3: TGTGCCAGCAGTGAAACGGGGACTAGCGGGAGTCCGTACGTC. Translated: CASSETGTSGSPYV. The rearrangement uses TRBV6-1 and TRBJ2-7, with 14 bases aligning to TRBD2. With 2 bases clipped from V and 12 bases from J, the junction kept 6 bases outside the gene matches. The CDR3 is made up of 14 amino acids. The germline V gene has CDR1 MNHNS and CDR2 SASEGT.

This clonotype was observed many times. V gene TRBV29-1 combines with J gene TRBJ2-1; D is uncertain. The CDR3 consists of 12 residues. V lost 6 bases and J lost 0, with 6 bases in between. Germline V gene sequence: CDR1 SQVTM, CDR2 ANQGSEA. The CDR3 nucleotides read TGCAGCGTCACTCGCTCCTACAATGAGCAGTTCTTC. Protein: CSVTRSYNEQFF.

The genes are TRBV28 and TRBJ2-4; D possibly uses TRBD1 or TRBD2 (6 bases each). The CDR3 contains 14 residues. Trimming shortened V by 2 bases and J by 10 bases, and 15 bases separated the two germline ends. Germline assignment: CDR1 MDHEN and CDR2 SYDVKM. CDR3 protein: CASSLPGAVQIQYF. The CDR3 DNA reads TGTGCCAGCAGTTTACCGGGGGCAGTCCAGATTCAGTACTTC. The entire variable domain, with the rest obtained from reference TRBV28 and TRBJ2-4, is as follows: DVKVTQSSRYLVKRTGEKVFLECVQDMDHENMFWYRQDPGLGLRLIYFSYDVKMKEKGDIPEGYSVSREKKERFSLILESASTNQTSMYLCASSLPGAVQIQYFGAGTRLSVL.

This clonotype showed up just a few times. The chain joins TRBV10-3 to TRBJ2-7; no clear D. This CDR3 has 13 amino acids. Between the trimmed V and J ends, which lost 10 bases and 3 bases, there was a span of 16 bases. Germline values: CDR1 ENHRY, CDR2 SYGVKD. The CDR3, as DNA: TGTGCCACTTCCCCGGTCAGCAGCTACGAGCAGTACGTC. Its protein is CATSPVSSYEQYV.

This clonotype was seen a few times. In nucleotides, the CDR3 is TGTGCCGGTCAACAGGGAGCTAGGGGAGCTTTCTTT. Its protein product is CAGQQGARGAFF. V gene TRBV30 combines with J gene TRBJ1-1, with a tentative D call TRBD1 (6 bases). The germline gives CDR1 GTSNPN, CDR2 SVGIG (reference sequence). V was shortened by 8 bases and J by 10 bases, with 20 bases between the two germline ends. This CDR3 region has 12 residues. The full variable domain, its missing parts supplied by reference TRBV30 and TRBJ1-1, is SQTIHQWPATLVQPVGSPLSLECTVEGTSNPNLYWYRQAAGRGLQLLFYSVGIGQISSEVPQNLSASRPQDRQFILSSKKLLLSDSGFYLCAGQQGARGAFFGQGTRLTVV.

In this sample, this clonotype turned up a few times. The chain has TRBV28 and TRBJ2-7; 8 bases are a match to TRBD1. Trimming took 5 bases from V and 8 from J; bases not matched to a gene: 5. The CDR3 loop spans 12 amino acids. CDR1 is MDHEN, CDR2 SYDVKM, per germline. CDR3 bases: TGTGCCAGCAGTGATAGACAGGGGAAGCAGTACGTC. It specifies CASSDRQGKQYV.

This clonotype appeared a few times. This chain uses TRBV12-3 or TRBV12-4 with TRBJ1-5; D is ambiguous. CDR3 length equals 14 residues. V lost 7 bases to trimming and J lost 6 bases, with 16 bases between them. CDR3 nucleotide sequence: TGTGCCAGCACTCTTTCGGGTATCGGTCAGCCCCAGCATTTT. Its protein is CASTLSGIGQPQHF.

This chain connects TRBV10-3 to TRBJ2-1; TRBD2 agrees at 10 bases. Germline values: CDR1 ENHRY, CDR2 SYGVKD. The V and J ends lost 4 bases and 4 bases, in that order; junction bases with no gene match: 4. The CDR3 contains 15 residues. CDR3 in DNA: TGTGCCATCAGTGGACCACTAGCGGGATACAATGAGCAGTTCTTC. Protein: CAISGPLAGYNEQFF.

This clonotype was seen a handful of times. J is TRBJ1-5 and V is TRBV6-5; D gene unclear. V gave up 2 bases and J gave up 7 bases, with 18 bases separating them. This CDR3 region has 16 residues. CDR1 and CDR2 (germline): MNHEY, SVGAGI. As DNA, the CDR3 is TGTGCCAGCAGTTACCCTGGACTGGGGAGCGAACAGCCCCAGCATTTT. Protein: CASSYPGLGSEQPQHF.

This sequence joins TRBV15 and TRBJ2-3; D call uncertain. Germline V gives CDR1 LNHNV, CDR2 YYDKDF (reference sequence). The CDR3 sequence is 13 residues long. V lost 0 bases and J 5 bases, leaving 6 bases between the germline ends. CDR3 in DNA: TGTGCCACCAGCAGAGATGGGATAGATACGCAGTATTTT. Translation gives CATSRDGIDTQYF.

This chain joins TRBV30 and TRBJ1-5; D call uncertain. V lost 2 bases and J 1 base, leaving 6 bases between the germline ends. The CDR3 is made up of 13 amino acids. Germline V gene lookup returns CDR1 GTSNPN and CDR2 SVGIG (reference sequence). This chain's CDR3 is CAWSSTSNQPQHF. The CDR3 DNA is TGTGCCTGGAGTTCAACGAGCAATCAGCCCCAGCATTTT.

This clonotype was seen a few times. The rearrangement joins TRBV5-1 to TRBJ2-6, with a possible D match to TRBD1 (6 bases). The CDR3 has 16 amino acids. The germline V and J ends were trimmed by 4 bases and 0 bases, with 11 bases remaining between them. Germline CDR1 is SGHRS and CDR2 is YFSETQ. The CDR3 coding sequence is TGCGCCAGCAGCCCACCGACAGGCTCTGGGGCCAACGTCCTGACTTTC. It specifies CASSPPTGSGANVLTF.